The 5 T cell receptor beta chains listed next were all sequenced from one sample in a study of regulatory T cells in long-lasting Graves disease. According to the study, TCR beta libraries were built with iRepertoire HTBI primers and CDR3-region Arm-PCR. TCRdb analysed the multiplex PCR reads with MiXCR anew, one entry per CDR3 protein. The sample contains 450,000 to 700,000 distinct CDR3 sequences, roughly 13% of which appear only once. Time point specified: newly diagnosed GD, antithyroid drugs for less than 3 months. Generation of the TCR library employed RNA extracted from PBMCs. This same sample was also taken into another study, of T cells in Graves' hyperthyroidism and ophthalmopathy.

The sequencing used peripheral blood mononuclear cells (PBMCs), collected at new diagnosis, from a patient treated with antithyroid drugs. Receptors were obtained from a man aged 25-45 years with Graves disease.

This clonotype appeared many times. The CDR3, as DNA: TGTGCCACCAGTGACTCGACAGTCCAGAACACTGAAGCTTTCTTT. Translated, it gives CATSDSTVQNTEAFF. The chain uses TRBV24-1 and TRBJ1-1, with D maybe TRBD1 (5 bases). The V and J ends lost 4 bases and 1 base respectively, with 12 bases between them. This CDR3 has 15 amino acids. Germline V gene lookup returns CDR1 KGHDR and CDR2 SFDVKD.

In regard to this clonotype: A far larger clone is one nucleotide away, so this likely arose from a read error. For the CDR3, the DNA is TGTGCCAGCAGTTTATCCGCGGGGTCGGGCGAAAAACTGTTTTTT. It codes for CASSLSAGSGEKLFF. The chain couples TRBV6-5 to TRBJ1-4; D unclear. The V end was cut by 4 bases, the J end by 8 bases, with 17 bases between. Germline V CDR1 and CDR2: MNHEY, SVGAGI. The CDR3 contains 15 residues.

This clonotype was observed a few times. A much larger clonotype is one base distant, so this may be a read error. V usage is TRBV6-1 and J usage is TRBJ2-3; a weak D match, TRBD2 (7 bases). Germline CDR1 and CDR2: MNHNS and SASEGT. The CDR3 runs 15 residues. V was clipped by 3 bases and J by 6 bases, with 16 bases between them. The CDR3 DNA reads TGTGCCAGCAGTGATGGGGGCGGGAGTGGGGATACGCAGTATTTT. It codes for CASSDGGGSGDTQYF.

There are many counts of this clonotype. J is TRBJ2-3 and V is TRBV20-1, with 8 bases fitting TRBD2. V lost 5 bases and J lost 2; bases outside the gene matches: 9. CDR1 is DFQATT and CDR2 is SNEGSKA in the germline V gene (reference sequence). The CDR3 spans 15 residues. The CDR3: CSAPETSEFTDTQYF. CDR3 DNA sequence: TGCAGTGCTCCCGAGACTAGCGAGTTCACAGATACGCAGTATTTT.

This clonotype was detected many times. This chain connects TRBV30 to TRBJ1-1; D might be TRBD1 (5 bases). Deletions cut 0 bases from V and 8 bases from J, with 7 bases between. Germline V CDR1 and CDR2: GTSNPN, SVGIG (reference sequence). The CDR3 runs to 11 residues. The CDR3 sequence: CAWSVWGEAFF. The CDR3 nucleotides read TGTGCCTGGAGTGTATGGGGGGAAGCTTTCTTT.